The clone carrying this T cell receptor beta chain was seen only once. The record originates from a study of neoadjuvant anti-PD-1 for oral cavity cancer. The wider study: Before surgery, most patients got three to four biweekly 3 mg/kg nivolumab doses.

TCRdb's copy holds only in-frame clones and misses some; the assay was immunoSEQ multiplex PCR. The sample records about 7,000 clones, approximately 82% being singletons. The length of the CDR3 is 11 residues. Germline CDR1 MDHEN, CDR2 SYDVKM. Trimming removed 3 bases from V and 6 bases from J, with 6 bases in between. The receptor was derived from a person between 40 and 85 years old with oral cavity squamous cell carcinoma. The material sequenced was PBMCs, taken before nivolumab (anti-PD-1) treatment. The chain employs TRBV28 and TRBJ2-7; no clear D. The DNA for the CDR3 is TGTGCCAGCAGTTTTATTGCCGAGCAGTACTTC. It encodes CASSFIAEQYF.